This T cell receptor (beta chain) was profiled in a study of blood T cell repertoires in COVID-19. In the study overall: From T cells, B-cell-depleted T cells, or PBMCs came the material, which was cDNA or gDNA.

The CDR3 extends over 12 amino acids. CDR1 SGHDT and CDR2 YYEEEE come from the germline V gene. The V end was cut by 3 bases, the J end by 4 bases, with 5 bases between. Per the study methods: The assay estimated nucleated cells by amplifying reference gene primers. Sequenced by immunoSEQ multiplex PCR; TCRdb stores in-frame clones only, minus some. Clone size and V and J calls were adopted from that table, with D and trimming inferred from the DNA. The table shows roughly 110,000 clones, with approximately 78% occurring only once. This chain connects TRBV5-6 to TRBJ1-3, with TRBD1 as a possible D gene (5 bases). The sequence derives from a man between 65 and 85 years old with acute or convalescent COVID-19. Sequencing was done on a sample of peripheral blood. The CDR3 sequence is CASSWGGNTIYF. CDR3 bases: TGTGCCAGCAGCTGGGGCGGAAACACCATATATTTT.